The next 21 T cell receptor beta chains were all read from a single sample in a study of blood T cell repertoires in COVID-19. Clones were read by immunoSEQ multiplex PCR, and TCRdb kept only the in-frame ones, dropping some. The sample has 210,000 or so clones, about three quarters seen once. Sequences were obtained from peripheral blood. The receptors come from a woman of 80 years or more with active or convalescent COVID-19.

The chain joins TRBV19 to TRBJ2-5, with unresolved D. Germline lookup yields CDR1 LNHDA and CDR2 SQIVND (reference sequence). The CDR3 has 14 residues. The V end lost 1 base, the J end lost 3 bases, and 9 bases lay between the germline ends. The CDR3 is CASSIGRGEETQYF. CDR3 DNA sequence: TGTGCCAGTAGTATAGGTAGAGGAGAAGAGACCCAGTACTTC.

The chain recombines TRBV11-2 with TRBJ1-5; 9 bases fit TRBD1. CDR3 length: 15 amino acids. Trimming cost V 3 bases and J 1 base; bases outside gene matches: 1. Germline CDR1 reads SGHAT; CDR2 reads FQNNGV. The CDR3 DNA reads TGTGCCAGCAGCTTCGGACAGGGGAGCAATCAGCCCCAGCATTTT. Translating it yields CASSFGQGSNQPQHF.

The CDR3 bases are TGTGCCAGCAGCAGGGATTCACACTATGGCTACACCTTC. It codes for CASSRDSHYGYTF. The chain uses TRBV6-5 and TRBJ1-2, with D possibly matching TRBD1 (5 bases). Trimming took 6 bases from V and 3 from J, leaving 11 bases between them. The CDR3 runs 13 residues. Germline V gene data show CDR1 as MNHEY and CDR2 as SVGAGI.

J is TRBJ1-5 and V is TRBV7-6, with a weak D call TRBD1 (6 bases). Germline-derived CDR1 and CDR2 are SGHVS and FNYEAQ. This CDR3 has 14 residues. V was shortened by 5 bases and J by 4 bases, with 12 bases between the two germline ends. Written as DNA, the CDR3 is TGTGCCAGCAGCAATGTACAGGGTAATCAGCCCCAGCATTTT. It yields the protein CASSNVQGNQPQHF.

V is TRBV11-2 and J is TRBJ2-5; D unclear. Between the trimmed V and J ends, which lost 7 bases and 0 bases, there was a span of 12 bases. The CDR3 has 14 residues. Germline assignment: CDR1 SGHAT and CDR2 FQNNGV. As DNA, the CDR3 is TGTGCCAGCAAGGTAACAGAGTACCAAGAGACCCAGTACTTC. Its protein product is CASKVTEYQETQYF.

V gene TRBV4-3 combines with J gene TRBJ1-4; tentatively, D is TRBD1 (5 bases). The germline V and J ends were trimmed by 0 bases and 6 bases, with 8 bases remaining between them. The CDR3 is 14 amino acids. Germline assignment: CDR1 LGHNA and CDR2 YSLEER. CDR3 amino acids: CASSQDRGYEKLFF. CDR3 nucleotide sequence: TGCGCCAGCAGCCAAGACCGGGGGTATGAAAAACTGTTTTTT.

This chain uses TRBV4-3 with TRBJ1-3; D gene ambiguous. Looked up from germline, CDR1 is LGHNA and CDR2 is YSLEER. Trimming left V 4 bases short and J 0 bases short, with 19 bases between. The CDR3 spans 18 residues. The CDR3 protein is CASSPYQAAASSGNTIYF. CDR3 nucleotide sequence: TGCGCCAGCAGCCCTTACCAAGCGGCCGCGAGCTCTGGAAACACCATATATTTT.

Only one count was recorded for this clone. Other DNA sequences in this specimen translate into the identical CDR3. The V gene is TRBV7-9, the J gene TRBJ1-6; D remains unclear. Germline V gene lookup returns CDR1 SEHNR and CDR2 FQNEAQ (reference sequence). The CDR3 runs 13 residues. Trimming removed 1 base from V and 7 bases from J, with 5 bases in between. CDR3 nucleotides: TGTGCCAGCAGCTTAGATTTAAATTCACCCCTCCACTTT. Protein: CASSLDLNSPLHF.

The rearrangement joins TRBV5-6 to TRBJ1-1, with D possibly being TRBD1 (6 bases). The CDR3 spans 17 residues. Trimming removed 3 bases at V and 0 bases at J, with 18 bases between. Germline V gene data show CDR1 as SGHDT and CDR2 as YYEEEE. Written as DNA, the CDR3 is TGTGCCAGCAGCTCCCTTGCCGGGACACTTATGAACACTGAAGCTTTCTTT. This translates into CASSSLAGTLMNTEAFF.

The genes are TRBV28 and TRBJ1-1; 10 nucleotides match TRBD1. This CDR3 has 15 amino acids. V was clipped by 2 bases and J by 0 bases; unmatched bases: 0. Germline values: CDR1 MDHEN, CDR2 SYDVKM. CDR3 sequence (DNA): TGTGCCAGCAGTTTAGGGACAGGGGTGAACACTGAAGCTTTCTTT. It codes for CASSLGTGVNTEAFF. The full variable domain, completed using reference TRBV28 and TRBJ1-1, is DVKVTQSSRYLVKRTGEKVFLECVQDMDHENMFWYRQDPGLGLRLIYFSYDVKMKEKGDIPEGYSVSREKKERFSLILESASTNQTSMYLCASSLGTGVNTEAFFGQGTRLTVV.

The rearrangement uses TRBV7-2 and TRBJ1-6; 7 bases map to TRBD1. There are 14 residues in the CDR3. After removal of 5 bases from V and 10 bases from J, the junction contained 8 bases not matched to a gene. Germline V gives CDR1 SGHTA, CDR2 FQGNSA. CDR3 in amino acids: CASSPDRVWSPLHF. CDR3 DNA sequence: TGTGCCAGCAGCCCCGACAGGGTTTGGTCACCCCTCCACTTT.

The rearrangement links TRBV5-1 to TRBJ1-5; the D gene is possibly TRBD1 (5 bases). V lost 4 bases and J lost 3, with 20 bases in between. Germline loops: CDR1 SGHRS, CDR2 YFSETQ. The CDR3 consists of 17 residues. The CDR3: CASSPIGGAGDNQPQHF. CDR3 DNA sequence: TGCGCCAGCAGCCCCATTGGCGGGGCAGGTGACAATCAGCCCCAGCATTTT.

The chain employs TRBV4-3 and TRBJ1-2; 7 bases agree with TRBD1. Germline V gene data show CDR1 as LGHNA and CDR2 as YSLEER. The CDR3 sequence is 14 residues long. Losses at the gene ends were 1 base for V and 7 bases for J; bases not matched to a gene: 6. CDR3 in DNA: TGCGCCAGCAGCCAAGGAATGCAGGGGGGTGGCTACACCTTC. Its protein product is CASSQGMQGGGYTF.

This chain links TRBV19 with TRBJ1-2; no definite D call. The CDR3 is 13 amino acids. The V end lost 3 bases, the J end lost 7 bases, and 12 bases lay between the germline ends. From germline, CDR1 is LNHDA and CDR2 SQIVND (reference sequence). Here the CDR3 reads CASSMKEGVGYTF. The CDR3 coding sequence is TGTGCCAGTAGTATGAAGGAGGGCGTTGGCTACACCTTC. Full variable domain (missing parts from reference TRBV19 and TRBJ1-2): DGGITQSPKYLFRKEGQNVTLSCEQNLNHDAMYWYRQDPGQGLRLIYYSQIVNDFQKGDIAEGYSVSREKKESFPLTVTSAQKNPTAFYLCASSMKEGVGYTFGSGTRLTVV.

The chain couples TRBV13 to TRBJ1-2; D unclear. Trimming pared 2 bases from V and 4 bases from J, leaving 5 bases between. This CDR3 contains 12 residues. Looked up from germline, CDR1 is PRHDT and CDR2 is FYEKMQ (reference sequence). Here the CDR3 DNA reads TGTGCCAGCAGCTTAATTAGCTATGGCTACACCTTC. Translation gives CASSLISYGYTF.

The chain joins TRBV29-1 to TRBJ2-6, with D possibly matching TRBD2 (5 bases). The CDR3 length is 15 residues. The germline V and J ends were trimmed by 4 bases and 0 bases, with 10 bases remaining between them. Germline loops: CDR1 SQVTM, CDR2 ANQGSEA. DNA for the CDR3: TGCAGCGTTGGACTGGGGAGCTCTGGGGCCAACGTCCTGACTTTC. Protein product: CSVGLGSSGANVLTF.

The V call is TRBV3-1 (or the pseudogene TRBV3-2), the J call TRBJ2-7, with 7 bases identical to TRBD2. This CDR3 has 13 residues. Trimming at V came to 3 bases and at J to 2 bases, leaving 1 base not matched to a gene. Germline lookup yields CDR1 LGHDT and CDR2 YNNKEL (reference sequence). CDR3 bases: TGTGCCAGCAGCCACGGACTAGCCTACGAGCAGTACTTC. Protein: CASSHGLAYEQYF.

The chain is built from TRBV5-1 and TRBJ1-1, with TRBD1 as a possible D gene (5 bases). This CDR3 is built from 12 residues. V was pared by 4 bases and J by 7 bases, with 11 bases between. CDR1 is SGHRS, CDR2 YFSETQ, per germline. CDR3 nucleotide sequence: TGCGCCAGCAGCCCCTCGGGGGGTGAAGCTTTCTTT. Translated: CASSPSGGEAFF.

This clone has more than one count but fewer than ten. The chain links TRBV24-1 to TRBJ1-5; tentative D call: TRBD1 (5 bases). The ends were cut back, 9 bases at V and 3 bases at J, with 8 bases in the middle. Per the germline V gene, CDR1 is KGHDR and CDR2 is SFDVKD. The CDR3 is made up of 12 amino acids. CDR3 loop: CATSGLNQPQHF. CDR3 nucleotides: TGTGCCACCTCAGGGCTCAATCAGCCCCAGCATTTT.

The V gene is TRBV20-1, the J gene TRBJ2-3, with 11 bases fitting TRBD2. Trimming removed 3 bases from V and 0 bases from J; junction bases left unmatched: 5. CDR3 length: 16 residues. Germline-derived CDR1 and CDR2 are DFQATT and SNEGSKA (reference sequence). CDR3 sequence: CSASGLAGGSTDTQYF. For the CDR3, the DNA is TGCAGTGCTAGTGGCCTAGCGGGGGGCAGCACAGATACGCAGTATTTT.

The chain recombines TRBV19 with TRBJ2-3; 15 nucleotides agree with TRBD2. The CDR3 sequence is 14 residues long. The germline V gene encodes CDR1 LNHDA and CDR2 SQIVND (reference sequence). V trimming: 9 bases; J trimming: 4 bases; junction bases outside the gene matches: 2. DNA of the CDR3: TGTGCCAGCAGGACTAGCGGGGGGGCAGATACGCAGTATTTT. Protein product: CASRTSGGADTQYF.